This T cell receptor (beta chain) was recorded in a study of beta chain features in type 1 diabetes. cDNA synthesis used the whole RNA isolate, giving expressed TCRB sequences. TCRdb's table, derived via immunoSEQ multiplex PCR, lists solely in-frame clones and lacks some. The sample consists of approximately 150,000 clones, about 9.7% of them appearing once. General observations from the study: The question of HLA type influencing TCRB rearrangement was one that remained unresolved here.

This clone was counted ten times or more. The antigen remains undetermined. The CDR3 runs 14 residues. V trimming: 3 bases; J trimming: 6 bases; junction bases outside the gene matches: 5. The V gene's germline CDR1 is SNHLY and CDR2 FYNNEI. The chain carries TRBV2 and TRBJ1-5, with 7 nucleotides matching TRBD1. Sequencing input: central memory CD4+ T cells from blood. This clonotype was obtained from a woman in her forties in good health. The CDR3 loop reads CASSETGRVQPQHF. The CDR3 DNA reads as TGTGCCAGCAGTGAGACAGGGAGAGTTCAGCCCCAGCATTTT.